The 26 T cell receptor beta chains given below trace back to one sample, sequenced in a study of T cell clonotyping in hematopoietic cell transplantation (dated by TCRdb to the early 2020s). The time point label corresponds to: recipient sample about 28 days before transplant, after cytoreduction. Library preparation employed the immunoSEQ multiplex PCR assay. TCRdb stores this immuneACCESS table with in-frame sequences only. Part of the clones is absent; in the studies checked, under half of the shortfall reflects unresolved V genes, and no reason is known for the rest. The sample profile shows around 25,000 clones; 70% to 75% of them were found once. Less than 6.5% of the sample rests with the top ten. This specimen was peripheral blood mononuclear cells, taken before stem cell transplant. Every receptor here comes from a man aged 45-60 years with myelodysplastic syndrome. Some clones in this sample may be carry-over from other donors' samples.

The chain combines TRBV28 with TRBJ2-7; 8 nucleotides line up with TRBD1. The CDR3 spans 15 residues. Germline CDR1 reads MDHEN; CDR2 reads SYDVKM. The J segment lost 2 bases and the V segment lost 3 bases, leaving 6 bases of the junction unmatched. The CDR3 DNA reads TGTGCCAGCAGTTTTGAGACAGGGGCAACCTACGAGCAGTACTTC. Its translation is CASSFETGATYEQYF. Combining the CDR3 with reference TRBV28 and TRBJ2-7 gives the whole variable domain DVKVTQSSRYLVKRTGEKVFLECVQDMDHENMFWYRQDPGLGLRLIYFSYDVKMKEKGDIPEGYSVSREKKERFSLILESASTNQTSMYLCASSFETGATYEQYFGPGTRLTVT.

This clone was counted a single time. The chain's CDR3 is CASSYSFSGNTIYF. The DNA of the CDR3 is TGTGCCAGCAGTTACTCTTTCTCGGGAAACACCATATATTTT. The chain links TRBV6-5 to TRBJ1-3; no reliable D call. Between the trimmed V and J ends, which lost 0 bases and 4 bases, there was a span of 7 bases. This CDR3 spans 14 amino acids. The germline V gene encodes CDR1 MNHEY and CDR2 SVGAGI.

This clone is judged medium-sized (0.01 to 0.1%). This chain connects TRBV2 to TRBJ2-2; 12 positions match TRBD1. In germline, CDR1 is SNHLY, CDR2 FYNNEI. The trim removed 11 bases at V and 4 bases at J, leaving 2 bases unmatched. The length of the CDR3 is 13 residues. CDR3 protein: CAGDRGLTGELFF. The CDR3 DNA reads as TGTGCCGGGGACAGGGGGCTCACCGGGGAGCTGTTTTTT.

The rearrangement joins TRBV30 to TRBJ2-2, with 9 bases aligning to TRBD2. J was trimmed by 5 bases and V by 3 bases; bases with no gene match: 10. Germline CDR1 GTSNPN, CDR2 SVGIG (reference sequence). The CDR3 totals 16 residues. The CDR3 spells CAWSLFLAGRTGELFF. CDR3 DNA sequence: TGTGCCTGGAGCCTCTTCCTAGCGGGGAGGACCGGGGAGCTGTTTTTT.

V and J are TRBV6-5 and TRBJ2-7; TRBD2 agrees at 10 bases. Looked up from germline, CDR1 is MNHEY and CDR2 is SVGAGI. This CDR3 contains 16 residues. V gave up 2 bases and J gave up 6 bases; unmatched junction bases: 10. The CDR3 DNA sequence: TGTGCCAGCAGTTACGGATCCCTAGCGGGAGTAGGCGAGCAGTACTTC. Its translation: CASSYGSLAGVGEQYF.

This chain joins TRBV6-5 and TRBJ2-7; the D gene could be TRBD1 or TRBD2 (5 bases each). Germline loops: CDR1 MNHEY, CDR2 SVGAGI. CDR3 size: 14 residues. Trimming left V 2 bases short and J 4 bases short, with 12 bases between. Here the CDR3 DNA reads TGTGCCAGCAGTTACGGCGTCAGGGAGTACGAGCAGTACTTC. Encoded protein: CASSYGVREYEQYF.

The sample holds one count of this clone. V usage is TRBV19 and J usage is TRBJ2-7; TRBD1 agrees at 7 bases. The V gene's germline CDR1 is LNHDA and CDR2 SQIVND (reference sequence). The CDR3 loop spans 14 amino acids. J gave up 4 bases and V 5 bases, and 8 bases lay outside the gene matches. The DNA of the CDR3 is TGTGCCAGTAGTTTGCCGGACAGGCGGTACGAGCAGTACTTC. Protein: CASSLPDRRYEQYF.

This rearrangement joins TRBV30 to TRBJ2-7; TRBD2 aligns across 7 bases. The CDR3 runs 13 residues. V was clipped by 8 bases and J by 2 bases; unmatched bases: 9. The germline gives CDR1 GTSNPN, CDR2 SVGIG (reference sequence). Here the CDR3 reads CAGGDYQPYEQYF. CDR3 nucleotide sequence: TGTGCCGGAGGGGACTACCAACCCTACGAGCAGTACTTC.

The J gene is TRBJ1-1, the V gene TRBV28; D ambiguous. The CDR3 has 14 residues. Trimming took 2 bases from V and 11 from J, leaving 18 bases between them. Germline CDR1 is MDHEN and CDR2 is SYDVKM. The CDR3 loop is CASSLRGWAIGAFF. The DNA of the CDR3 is TGTGCCAGCAGTTTACGCGGCTGGGCGATAGGGGCTTTCTTT.

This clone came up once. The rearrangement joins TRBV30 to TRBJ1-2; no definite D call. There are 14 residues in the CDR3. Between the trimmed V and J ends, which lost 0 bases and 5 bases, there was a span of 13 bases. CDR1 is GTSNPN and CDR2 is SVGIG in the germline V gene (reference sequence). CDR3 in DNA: TGTGCCTGGAGTGTGCGGACTCGGGTTTATGGCTACACCTTC. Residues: CAWSVRTRVYGYTF.

CDR3 nucleotides: TGTGCCAGCAGCTCAGGGGGTTTGGCAGATACGCAGTATTTT. It translates to CASSSGGLADTQYF. The gene calls are TRBV7-3 and TRBJ2-3; 7 positions match TRBD1. Germline V gene sequence: CDR1 SGHTA, CDR2 FQGTGA. The ends lost 4 bases at V and 4 bases at J; junction bases unmatched: 5. The CDR3 sequence is 14 residues long.

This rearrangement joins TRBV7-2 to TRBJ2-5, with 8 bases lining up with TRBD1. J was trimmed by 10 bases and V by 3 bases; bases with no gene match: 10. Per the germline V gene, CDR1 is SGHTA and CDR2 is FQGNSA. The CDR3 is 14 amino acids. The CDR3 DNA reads TGTGCCAGCAGCTTTCCGGACAGGGCCGAGGACCAGTACTTC. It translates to CASSFPDRAEDQYF.

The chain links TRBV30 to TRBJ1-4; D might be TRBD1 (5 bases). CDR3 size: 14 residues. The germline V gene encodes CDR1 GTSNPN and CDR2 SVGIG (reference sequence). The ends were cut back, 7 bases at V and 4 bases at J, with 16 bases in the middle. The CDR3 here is CASDLGTLNEKLFF. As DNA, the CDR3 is TGTGCCTCCGATTTGGGGACCCTTAATGAAAAACTGTTTTTT.

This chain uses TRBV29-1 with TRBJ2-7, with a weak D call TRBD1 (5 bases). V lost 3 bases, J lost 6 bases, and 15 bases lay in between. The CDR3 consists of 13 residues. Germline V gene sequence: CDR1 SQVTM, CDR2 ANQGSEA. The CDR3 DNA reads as TGCAGCGTTGACAGTAATCGTAGGGGCGAGCAGTACTTC. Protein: CSVDSNRRGEQYF.

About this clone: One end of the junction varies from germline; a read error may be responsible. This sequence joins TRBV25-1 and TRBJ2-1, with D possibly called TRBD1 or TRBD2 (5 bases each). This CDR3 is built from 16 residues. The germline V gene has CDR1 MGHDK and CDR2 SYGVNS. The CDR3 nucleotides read TGCGCCAGCAGTGTCGGGGACGTCGAATCCTACAATGAGCAGTTCTTC. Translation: CASSVGDVESYNEQFF. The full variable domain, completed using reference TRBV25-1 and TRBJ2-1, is EADIYQTPRYLVIGTGKKITLECSQTMGHDKMYWYQQDPGMELHLIHYSYGVNSTEKGDLSSESTVSRIRTEHFPLTLESARPSHTSQYLCASSVGDVESYNEQFFGPGTRLTVL.

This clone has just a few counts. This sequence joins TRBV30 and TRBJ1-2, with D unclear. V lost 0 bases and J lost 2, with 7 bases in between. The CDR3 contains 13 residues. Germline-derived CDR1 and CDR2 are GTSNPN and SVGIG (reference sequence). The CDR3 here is CAWSVRGNYGYTF. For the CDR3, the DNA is TGTGCCTGGAGTGTAAGAGGGAACTATGGCTACACCTTC.

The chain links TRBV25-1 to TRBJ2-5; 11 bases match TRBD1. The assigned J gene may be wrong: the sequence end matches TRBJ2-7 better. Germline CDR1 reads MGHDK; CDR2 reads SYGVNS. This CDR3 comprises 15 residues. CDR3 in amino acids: CASSDPGQGDYEQYF. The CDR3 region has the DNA TGTGCCAGCAGTGATCCGGGACAGGGGGACTACGAGCAGTACTTC.

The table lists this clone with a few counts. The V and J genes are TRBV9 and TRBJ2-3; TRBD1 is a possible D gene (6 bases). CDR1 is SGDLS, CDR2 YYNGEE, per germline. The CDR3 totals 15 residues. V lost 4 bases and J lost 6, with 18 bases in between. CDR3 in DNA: TGTGCCAGCAGCCTGACAGGCTCACACTTGGATACGCAGTATTTT. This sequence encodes CASSLTGSHLDTQYF.

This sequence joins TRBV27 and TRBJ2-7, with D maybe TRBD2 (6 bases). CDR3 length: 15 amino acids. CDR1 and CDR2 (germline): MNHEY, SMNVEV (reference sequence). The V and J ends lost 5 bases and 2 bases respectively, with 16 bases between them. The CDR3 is CASSTQVGEAYEQYF. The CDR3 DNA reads TGTGCCAGCAGTACACAGGTGGGGGAGGCCTACGAGCAGTACTTC.

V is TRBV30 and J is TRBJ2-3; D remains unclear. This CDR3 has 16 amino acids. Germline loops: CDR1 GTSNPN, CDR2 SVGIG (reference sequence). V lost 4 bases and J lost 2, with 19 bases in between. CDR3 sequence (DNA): TGTGCCTGGATCCGAACCGGTGAGGTAAACACAGATACGCAGTATTTT. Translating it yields CAWIRTGEVNTDTQYF.

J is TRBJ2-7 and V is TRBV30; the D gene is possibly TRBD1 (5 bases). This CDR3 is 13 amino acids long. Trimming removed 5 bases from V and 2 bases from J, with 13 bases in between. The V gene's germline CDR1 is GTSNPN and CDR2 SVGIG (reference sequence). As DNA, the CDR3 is TGTGCCTGGGCCCTAGGACACGCCTACGAGCAGTACTTC. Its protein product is CAWALGHAYEQYF.

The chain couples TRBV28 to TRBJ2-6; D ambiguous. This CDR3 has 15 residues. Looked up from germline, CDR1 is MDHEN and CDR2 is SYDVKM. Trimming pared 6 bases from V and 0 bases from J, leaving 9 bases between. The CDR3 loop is CASRTDGSGANVLTF. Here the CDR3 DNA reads TGTGCCAGCAGGACCGACGGCTCTGGGGCCAACGTCCTGACTTTC.

This CDR3 is CAWSFSDTQYF. The CDR3 region has the DNA TGTGCCTGGAGTTTTTCAGATACGCAGTATTTT. The chain recombines TRBV30 with TRBJ2-3, with D unclear. The germline V gene has CDR1 GTSNPN and CDR2 SVGIG (reference sequence). The CDR3 contains 11 residues. The V gene lost 2 bases and the J gene lost 4 bases, with 4 bases spanning the gap.

The CDR3 spells CASGGGTEAFF. The CDR3 DNA is TGTGCCAGCGGCGGGGGCACTGAAGCTTTCTTT. The rearrangement links TRBV27 to TRBJ1-1; tentatively, D is TRBD1 (5 bases). Germline V lookup: CDR1 MNHEY, CDR2 SMNVEV (reference sequence). V was cut by 8 bases and J by 4 bases, with 8 bases left in between. This CDR3 is 11 amino acids long.

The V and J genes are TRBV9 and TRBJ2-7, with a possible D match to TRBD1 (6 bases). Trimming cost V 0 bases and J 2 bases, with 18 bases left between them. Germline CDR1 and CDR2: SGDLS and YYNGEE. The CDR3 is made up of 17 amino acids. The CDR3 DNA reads TGTGCCAGCAGCGTAGCCCCTATGGGGGCGAGTACCTACGAGCAGTACTTC. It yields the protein CASSVAPMGASTYEQYF.

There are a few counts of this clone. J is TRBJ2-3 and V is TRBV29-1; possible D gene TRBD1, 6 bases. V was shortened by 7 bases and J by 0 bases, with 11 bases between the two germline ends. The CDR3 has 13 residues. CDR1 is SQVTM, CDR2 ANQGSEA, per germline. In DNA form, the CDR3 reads TGCAGCGCTGACAGGCCGAGCACAGATACGCAGTATTTT. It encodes CSADRPSTDTQYF.